Below are 23 T cell receptor beta chains sequenced from a single sample in a study of chemoradiotherapy in HPV16-positive cancers (dated by TCRdb to about 2022). Libraries were built with the immunoSEQ multiplex PCR assay. The immuneACCESS repertoire file appears here via TCRdb, limited to in-frame rearrangements. These files lack a portion of the clones; in checked studies, under half of the deficit traces to unresolved V genes, and the cause of the others is not known. Across this sample there are around 17,000 clones, with about two thirds seen only once. The ten most abundant clones make up less than 9.5% of the sample. The material sequenced was tumor tissue, taken from a patient who underwent chemoradiotherapy. All receptors derive from a human donor with HPV-associated anogenital cancer.

This rearrangement joins TRBV6-1 to TRBJ1-5, with D tentatively TRBD1 (6 bases). V gave up 0 bases and J gave up 1 base, with 22 bases separating them. The germline gives CDR1 MNHNS, CDR2 SASEGT. The CDR3 length is 20 residues. Here the CDR3 DNA reads TGTGCCAGCAGTGAAGCGATAGGGGGTTGGAGGGCTCAAAGCAATCAGCCCCAGCATTTT. Its protein product is CASSEAIGGWRAQSNQPQHF.

This chain uses TRBV5-4 with TRBJ2-5; 11 bases line up with TRBD2. With V trimmed by 2 bases and J by 5 bases, 2 bases remained unmatched. The V gene's germline CDR1 is SGHNT and CDR2 YYREEE (reference sequence). The CDR3 spans 14 residues. The chain's CDR3 is CASSFSGGAETQYF. In DNA form, the CDR3 reads TGTGCCAGCAGCTTTAGCGGGGGGGCGGAGACCCAGTACTTC.

The gene calls are TRBV6-1 and TRBJ2-7, with TRBD1 as a possible D gene (5 bases). The germline V gene has CDR1 MNHNS and CDR2 SASEGT. V dropped 6 bases and J dropped 0 bases, with 15 bases sitting between them. The CDR3 has 15 amino acids. The CDR3 loop reads CASSLQASHSYEQYF. Written as DNA, the CDR3 is TGTGCCAGCAGCCTACAGGCCTCACACTCCTACGAGCAGTACTTC.

By sample fraction, this clone is medium-sized. This chain connects TRBV6-5 to TRBJ1-2; TRBD1 aligns across 9 bases. CDR3 size: 15 residues. Germline assignment: CDR1 MNHEY and CDR2 SVGAGI. The J segment lost 4 bases and the V segment lost 6 bases, leaving 9 bases of the junction unmatched. As DNA, the CDR3 is TGTGCCAGCAGCCCCGGGACAGGGAAAGGCTATGGCTACACCTTC. This codes for CASSPGTGKGYGYTF.

J is TRBJ2-2 and V is TRBV5-4; tentatively, D is TRBD1 (5 bases). Germline V CDR1 and CDR2: SGHNT, YYREEE (reference sequence). This CDR3 region has 16 residues. V gave up 2 bases and J gave up 3 bases, with 14 bases separating them. This CDR3 is CASSFWQGGYTGELFF. The CDR3 DNA reads as TGTGCCAGCAGCTTTTGGCAGGGCGGTTACACCGGGGAGCTGTTTTTT.

In this sample, this clone turned up a few times. The gene calls are TRBV12-5 and TRBJ2-7; 12 bases match TRBD1. V was clipped by 5 bases and J by 3 bases; unmatched bases: 5. The CDR3 extends over 15 amino acids. Germline values: CDR1 LGHNT, CDR2 FRNRAP. The CDR3: CASGPGQGAYYEQYF. DNA for the CDR3: TGTGCTAGTGGTCCGGGACAGGGGGCGTACTACGAGCAGTACTTC.

The table lists this clone with a count of one. V gene TRBV7-6 combines with J gene TRBJ2-7; 9 bases agree with TRBD1. Germline V gene lookup returns CDR1 SGHVS and CDR2 FNYEAQ. The CDR3 has 15 amino acids. J lost 3 bases, V lost 7 bases, and 10 bases had no gene match. The CDR3, as DNA: TGTGCCAGCACTCCGGGACAGGGCCCCAACTACGAGCAGTACTTC. It translates to CASTPGQGPNYEQYF.

V is TRBV2 and J is TRBJ1-2, with D perhaps TRBD1 (5 bases). This CDR3 has 13 amino acids. The germline V gene encodes CDR1 SNHLY and CDR2 FYNNEI. Trimming left V 2 bases short and J 8 bases short, with 12 bases between. Here the CDR3 DNA reads TGTGCCAGCAGTGAACGGGGGTGGAGCGGCTACACCTTC. This gives the protein CASSERGWSGYTF.

This sequence joins TRBV5-1 and TRBJ2-1, with 11 nucleotides matching TRBD2. The CDR3 loop spans 15 amino acids. Germline-derived CDR1 and CDR2 are SGHRS and YFSETQ. J lost 9 bases, V lost 0 bases, and 5 bases had no gene match. The CDR3 nucleotides are TGCGCCAGCAGCTTGGTACTAGCGGGAGAGAGTGAGCAGTTCTTC. Its protein is CASSLVLAGESEQFF.

The rearrangement joins TRBV7-9 to TRBJ1-2; D gene uncertain. The CDR3 covers 16 residues. The germline V gene encodes CDR1 SEHNR and CDR2 FQNEAQ (reference sequence). V gave up 3 bases and J gave up 1 base, with 15 bases separating them. CDR3 in DNA: TGTGCCAGCAGCTTGAAGGACGGAACCCTTAACTATGGCTACACCTTC. It is translated as CASSLKDGTLNYGYTF.

This chain joins TRBV6-5 and TRBJ2-5, with 7 bases lining up with TRBD1. V gave up 5 bases and J gave up 5 bases; unmatched junction bases: 8. Germline CDR1 and CDR2: MNHEY and SVGAGI. The length of the CDR3 is 14 residues. The CDR3 reads CASSNGTASETQYF. For the CDR3, the DNA is TGTGCCAGCAGTAACGGGACAGCGAGTGAGACCCAGTACTTC.

A note on this clone: An end of the junction differs from the germline gene, which may be a read error. CDR3 in DNA: TGTGCCAGCAGTGAAGAGGACCTGCCCAAGAGACACTTC. Translation gives CASSEEDLPKRHF. The chain is built from TRBV6-5 and TRBJ2-7, with D unresolved. There are 13 residues in the CDR3. Germline CDR1 is MNHEY and CDR2 is SVGAGI.

V usage is TRBV7-6 and J usage is TRBJ2-7; 8 bases are a match to TRBD2. Germline loops: CDR1 SGHVS, CDR2 FNYEAQ. This CDR3 spans 14 amino acids. V shed 5 bases, J shed 5 bases, and the junction held 8 bases outside the gene matches. CDR3 nucleotide sequence: TGTGCCAGCAGCGCACGGACTAGCCGCCACGAGCAGTACTTC. Its translation: CASSARTSRHEQYF.

By sample fraction, this clone is medium-sized (0.01 to 0.1%). The genes are TRBV5-1 and TRBJ1-3; no firm D call. This CDR3 comprises 13 residues. V dropped 5 bases and J dropped 0 bases, with 6 bases sitting between them. Germline V lookup: CDR1 SGHRS, CDR2 YFSETQ. Here the CDR3 DNA reads TGCGCCAGCAGATGGGACTCTGGAAACACCATATATTTT. It translates to CASRWDSGNTIYF.

The chain couples TRBV5-1 to TRBJ2-3, with 8 bases matching TRBD1. With 6 bases clipped from V and 4 bases from J, the junction kept 7 bases outside the gene matches. This CDR3 is 14 amino acids long. The germline CDR1 and CDR2 sequences are SGHRS and YFSETQ. The CDR3 is CASTRTGQADTQYF. DNA of the CDR3: TGCGCCAGCACCCGGACAGGGCAAGCAGATACGCAGTATTTT.

The V call is TRBV2, the J call TRBJ2-1; TRBD1 matches at 8 bases. This CDR3 region has 14 residues. V shed 8 bases and J 9 bases; nucleotides not matched to a gene: 12. Germline CDR1 reads SNHLY; CDR2 reads FYNNEI. CDR3 DNA sequence: TGTGCCAGCTTCAGGCAGGGGGCCGGTAGTGAGCAGTTCTTC. It specifies CASFRQGAGSEQFF.

The J gene is TRBJ1-2, the V gene TRBV5-4; TRBD1 agrees at 9 bases. The V and J ends lost 4 bases and 7 bases, in that order; junction bases with no gene match: 8. This CDR3 has 14 residues. CDR1 is SGHNT and CDR2 is YYREEE in the germline V gene (reference sequence). CDR3 DNA sequence: TGTGCCAGCAGCAAGATGGACAGGGGTGTTGGCTACACCTTC. It is translated as CASSKMDRGVGYTF.

This chain connects TRBV5-6 to TRBJ2-3, with D hard to call. With 2 bases removed from V and 2 bases from J, the gap between germline ends came to 12 bases. The germline gives CDR1 SGHDT, CDR2 YYEEEE. The CDR3 consists of 15 residues. The CDR3 sequence is CASSFLGPITDTQYF. The CDR3 DNA is TGTGCCAGCAGCTTCCTCGGCCCGATCACAGATACGCAGTATTTT.

The gene calls are TRBV5-8 and TRBJ2-3; D unclear. The CDR3 contains 17 residues. Germline values: CDR1 SGHTS, CDR2 YDEGEE. The V gene lost 0 bases and the J gene lost 6 bases, with 20 bases spanning the gap. CDR3 amino acids: CASSLGFAAASTDTQYF. Here the CDR3 DNA reads TGTGCCAGCAGCTTGGGTTTCGCGGCGGCTTCGACCGATACGCAGTATTTT.

The chain recombines TRBV15 with TRBJ2-1; 7 bases fit TRBD1. V was pared by 2 bases and J by 7 bases, with 11 bases of the junction left unmatched. The CDR3 is made up of 16 amino acids. Germline lookup yields CDR1 LNHNV and CDR2 YYDKDF (reference sequence). Here the CDR3 reads CATSRYGQTGKNEQFF. As DNA, the CDR3 is TGTGCCACCAGCAGATACGGCCAGACAGGGAAGAATGAGCAGTTCTTC.

The DNA for the CDR3 is TGTGCCAGCAGTGAAGCGCGGGGATGGGACATTCAGTACTTC. Its protein is CASSEARGWDIQYF. The chain links TRBV6-1 to TRBJ2-4; the D gene is possibly TRBD2 (6 bases). CDR1 is MNHNS, CDR2 SASEGT, per germline. V was pared by 0 bases and J by 8 bases, with 11 bases between. The CDR3 spans 14 residues.

The V and J genes are TRBV11-3 and TRBJ2-7; D might be TRBD1 (5 bases). The CDR3 is 12 amino acids. Looked up from germline, CDR1 is SGHNT and CDR2 is YENEEA. Deletions cut 6 bases from V and 6 bases from J, with 12 bases between. For the CDR3, the DNA is TGTGCCAGCAGTCTGGCAGACAGCGAGCAGTACTTC. Its protein is CASSLADSEQYF.

The chain is built from TRBV30 and TRBJ2-5; TRBD2 matches 12 bases. The CDR3 is 16 residues long. Germline CDR1 GTSNPN, CDR2 SVGIG (reference sequence). The V and J ends lost 1 base and 4 bases, in that order; junction bases with no gene match: 7. The CDR3, as DNA: TGTGCCTGGAGTGGCCCTAGCGGGGGGGTCGGAGAGACCCAGTACTTC. Translation gives CAWSGPSGGVGETQYF.